The clone carrying this T cell receptor (beta chain) has a count of ten or more. Antigen: not known. The data belong to a study of regulatory T cells in long-lasting Graves disease. With iRepertoire HTBI primers and Arm-PCR of CDR3 regions, TCR beta libraries were built. TCRdb re-derived calls from the multiplex PCR reads in MiXCR, one entry per CDR3 protein. This sample has a few hundred thousand distinct CDR3 sequences, with roughly 25% found just once. The V gene's germline CDR1 is SEHNR and CDR2 FQNEAQ (reference sequence). The CDR3 consists of 11 residues. With 5 bases removed from V and 7 bases from J, the gap between germline ends came to 5 bases. Study outcomes and limitations: Limited samples may have lowered accuracy. There were preferences for TRBV28, TRBJ1-2 and TRBJ2-5 in persistent disease. Only peripheral blood was studied, not thyroid tissue. New patients shared fewer public clonotypes (966) than persistent patients did (roughly 2,500).

Time point in this sample: persistent/refractory GD, antithyroid drugs over 5 years with positive TRAb. PBMC RNA served as the TCR library source. The sequence was obtained from a woman aged 40 to 50 with Graves disease. The source was peripheral blood mononuclear cells (PBMCs), collected when the disease was refractory, from a patient treated with antithyroid drugs. This chain joins TRBV7-9 and TRBJ2-2; no clear D gene. The CDR3 loop reads CASSHYGELFF. CDR3 nucleotides: TGTGCCAGCAGCCACTACGGGGAGCTGTTTTTT.